This T cell receptor beta chain was recovered during a study of cytomegalovirus exposure and HLA in healthy donors. The CDR3 totals 16 residues. V gave up 1 base and J gave up 0 bases, with 12 bases separating them. Germline values: CDR1 SNHLY, CDR2 FYNNEI. Study-wide results and caveats: At a 0.05 false discovery rate, a later analysis found around 15,000 TCR beta sequences to be associated with HLA alleles.

The PCR was carried out with 60 Vbeta primers and 13 Jbeta primers. TCRdb keeps only in-frame clones here, not all; method: immunoSEQ multiplex PCR. The profile shows some 93,000 clones, around 9.6% of them singletons. Comments on this clone: Its cognate antigen is unknown.

The TCR comes from a man aged 50 or older in good health and CMV-seropositive. The chain recombines TRBV2 with TRBJ1-1, with D possibly matching TRBD1 (6 bases). The sample was PBMCs. CDR3 in amino acids: CASSEVGGRLNTEAFF. The CDR3 DNA sequence: TGTGCCAGCAGTGAAGTAGGGGGACGGTTGAACACTGAAGCTTTCTTT.